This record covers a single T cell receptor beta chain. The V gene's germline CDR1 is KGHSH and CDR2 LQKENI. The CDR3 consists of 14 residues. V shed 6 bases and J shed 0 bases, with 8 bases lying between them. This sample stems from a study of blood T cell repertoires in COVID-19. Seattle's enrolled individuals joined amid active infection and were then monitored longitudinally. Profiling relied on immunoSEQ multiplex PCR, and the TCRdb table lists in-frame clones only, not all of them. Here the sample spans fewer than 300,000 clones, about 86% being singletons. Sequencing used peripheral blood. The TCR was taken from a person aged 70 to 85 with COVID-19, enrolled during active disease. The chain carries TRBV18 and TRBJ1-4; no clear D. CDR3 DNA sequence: TGTGCCAGCTCCCCCGGAGCAACTAATGAAAAACTGTTTTTT. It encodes CASSPGATNEKLFF.